This TCR beta chain was captured by sequencing in a study of T cell changes during pregnancy in multiple sclerosis. V was pared by 5 bases and J by 0 bases, with 1 base of the junction left unmatched. Germline CDR1 reads LNHDA; CDR2 reads SQIVND (reference sequence). The CDR3 sequence is 15 residues long. Profiling relied on immunoSEQ multiplex PCR, and the TCRdb table lists in-frame clones only, not all of them. The sample lists roughly 57,000 clones, about 88% occurring once. The sequenced sample was peripheral blood, obtained in the first trimester of pregnancy. The clonotype was recovered from a female donor with multiple sclerosis, enrolled in a pregnancy study. The J gene is TRBJ1-4, the V gene TRBV19; TRBD1 matches 9 bases. This CDR3 reads CASSGTGTTNEKLFF. Here the CDR3 DNA reads TGTGCCAGTAGTGGGACAGGGACAACTAATGAAAAACTGTTTTTT.